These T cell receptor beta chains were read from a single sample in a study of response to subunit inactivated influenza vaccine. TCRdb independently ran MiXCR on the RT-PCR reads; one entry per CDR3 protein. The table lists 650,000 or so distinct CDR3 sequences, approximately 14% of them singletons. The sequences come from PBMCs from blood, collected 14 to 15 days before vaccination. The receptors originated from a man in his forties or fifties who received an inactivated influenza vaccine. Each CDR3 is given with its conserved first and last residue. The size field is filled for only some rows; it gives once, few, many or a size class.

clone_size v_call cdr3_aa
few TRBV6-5 CASSYTFSGDQETQYF
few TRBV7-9 CASSWDTGYEQYF
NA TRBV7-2 CARSSGAVVEQYF
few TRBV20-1 CSARGPDRVGKYEQYF
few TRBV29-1 CSVGRRSNPYEQYF
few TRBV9 CASSVEGLGETQYF
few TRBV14 CASSQVGGGEQYF
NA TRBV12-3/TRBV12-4 CASSFPQAGGSTDTQYF
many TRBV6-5 CASSNHGTGVVYEQYF
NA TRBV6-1 CASSPNPRGEYEQYF
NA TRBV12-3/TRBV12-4 CASSPGQGNNSPLHF
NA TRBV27 CASIGREVEGETQYF
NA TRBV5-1 CASSIQGIETQYF
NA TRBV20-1 CSADGTSGRALSSYEQYF
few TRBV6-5 CASSYSSRSYNSPLHF
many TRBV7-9 CASSKLPSWGTDTQYF
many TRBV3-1 CASSQDPGNPYEQYF
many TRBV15 CATSRGDGHTEAFF
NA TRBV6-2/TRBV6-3 CASSYSSGQYVQETQYF
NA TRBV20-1 CSVGQGWSDTQYF
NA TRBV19 CATTGTGANEAFF
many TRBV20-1 CSASPSGILPYEQYF
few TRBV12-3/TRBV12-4 CASSRLGGLAKNIQYF
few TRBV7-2 CASSLARSWETQYF
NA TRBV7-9 CASSPRAGNYGYTF
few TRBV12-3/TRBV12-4 CASSFGGVANEKLFF
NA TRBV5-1 CASGRNIDNEQFF
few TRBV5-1 CASSLDKTGMNTEAFF
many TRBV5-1 CASSLAHTGLYNEQFF
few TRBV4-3 CASSQFQTAHNEQFF
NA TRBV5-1 CASSLDLSGVDEQFF
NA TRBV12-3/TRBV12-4 CASRLGGGEAFF
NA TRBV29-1 CSGEPSTDTQYF
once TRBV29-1 CSVVGPGEQYF
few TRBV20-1 CSARESRVENTEAFF
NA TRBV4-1 CASSQVIMLGSLHRQPQHF
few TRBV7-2 CASSFLEGRSYGYTF
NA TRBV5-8 CASSLLSSGDTYNEQFF
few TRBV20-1 CSDEGQGGYTF
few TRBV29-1 CSVETGSTDTQYF
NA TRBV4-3 CASSQEPTRSWGNEKLFF
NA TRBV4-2 CASSQDQDSFWEQYF
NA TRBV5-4 CASSNPEVDPPYTQYF
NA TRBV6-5 CASSVPANYGYTF
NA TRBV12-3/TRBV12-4 CASTRLRGLEAFF
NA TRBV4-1 CASSPGRTYQPQHF
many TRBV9 CASSVSGQGSYEQYF
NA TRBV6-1 CASRRTDFGETQYF
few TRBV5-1 CASSLVPGPRNEQYF
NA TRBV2 CATMDRGRGEETQYF
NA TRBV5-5 CASSLATVRSSYNEQFF
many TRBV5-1 CASSLVGLRSSYEQYF
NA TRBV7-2 CAIGQDYSTGELFF
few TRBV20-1 CSASPGTGKTNYGYTF
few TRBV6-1 CASSHGRYSNQPQHF